The present entry profiles one TCR beta chain with its context. This sample is part of a study of blood T cell repertoires in COVID-19. Study-level background: Acute and convalescent COVID-19 specimens originated in the United States, Italy and Spain.

Germline CDR1 and CDR2: DFQATT and SNEGSKA (reference sequence). The CDR3 has 16 amino acids. The V end lost 7 bases, the J end lost 1 base, and 19 bases lay between the germline ends. Study processing details: Using reference gene primer amplification, nucleated cell counts were estimated. Some clones are missing from TCRdb's copy, which holds only in-frame ones; the method was immunoSEQ multiplex PCR. V and J calls and clone size are given by that table; D and trimming were obtained from the DNA. The table has approximately 200,000 clones, 85% to 90% seen once; the top ten hold roughly 2.8%. Sequencing input: peripheral blood. The receptor comes from a woman aged 25 to 39 with active or convalescent COVID-19. This rearrangement joins TRBV20-1 to TRBJ2-2; a weak D match, TRBD2 (6 bases). The CDR3 DNA follows: TGCAGTGTTAATGATCGGGAGCGGAGGAACACCGGGGAGCTGTTTTTT. This translates into CSVNDRERRNTGELFF.